This paragraph reports one TCR beta chain. This sample was included in a study of blood T cell repertoires in COVID-19. Study in general: Whether acute or convalescent, the COVID-19 samples came from the United States, Italy and Spain.

CDR1 and CDR2 from the germline V gene are MDHEN and SYDVKM. The CDR3 spans 15 residues. V trimming: 4 bases; J trimming: 4 bases; junction bases outside the gene matches: 7. The participants were between 18 and 89 years old and came from about two dozen US areas. The repertoire was sequenced with immunoSEQ multiplex PCR; TCRdb's copy has only in-frame clones and lacks some. The sample lists about 180,000 clones, 88% seen once, with about 8.4% in the top ten. The sample was PBMCs or T cells enriched from blood (not recorded which). The TCR comes from a woman younger than 35 who had recovered from COVID-19. The chain uses TRBV28 and TRBJ2-7; 10 bases line up with TRBD1. CDR3 sequence reads: CASSSPGTGEYEQYF. CDR3 coding DNA: TGTGCCAGCAGTTCTCCCGGGACAGGGGAGTACGAGCAGTACTTC.